This is a list of T cell receptor beta chains from one sample in a study of T-cell memory formation after mild COVID-19. From the 5' RACE reads, TCRdb called clonotypes with MiXCR, one entry per CDR3 protein. Here the sample spans around 300,000 distinct CDR3 sequences, roughly 18% being singletons. The sequencing sample was made of PBMCs or a T cell subset sorted from them (not recorded which). These TCRs come from a man aged 18 to 29 who had mild COVID-19 (a few samples of this study predate the infection). Cell type and time point are not known. The CDR3 runs from the conserved cysteine through the conserved F or W. Size is omitted from some rows. Given values are once, few, many or a class for expanded clones.

abundance: many
j_gene: TRBJ2-1
v_gene: TRBV7-3
CDR3aa: CASSSRGRGAHNEQFF

abundance: -
j_gene: TRBJ2-1
v_gene: TRBV6-5
CDR3aa: CASSYSKLAGVRASEQFF

abundance: -
j_gene: TRBJ2-7
v_gene: TRBV6-2/TRBV6-3
CDR3aa: CASSYPRQGGERSYEQYF

abundance: -
j_gene: TRBJ1-1
v_gene: TRBV4-2
CDR3aa: CASMTTGIVNTEAFF

abundance: few
j_gene: TRBJ1-1
v_gene: TRBV5-1
CDR3aa: CASSLLSPNTEAFF

abundance: few
j_gene: TRBJ2-3
v_gene: TRBV15
CDR3aa: CATSGGGLTDTQYF

abundance: many
j_gene: TRBJ2-5
v_gene: TRBV7-7
CDR3aa: CASSYGTGWKTQYF

abundance: few
j_gene: TRBJ1-1
v_gene: TRBV5-1
CDR3aa: CASSFDRPNTEAFF

abundance: -
j_gene: TRBJ1-1
v_gene: TRBV2
CDR3aa: CASSYDNEAFF

abundance: few
j_gene: TRBJ2-1
v_gene: TRBV7-6
CDR3aa: CASSPVGGRYNEQFF

abundance: -
j_gene: TRBJ2-7
v_gene: TRBV6-6
CDR3aa: CASRNRGHYEQYF

abundance: -
j_gene: TRBJ1-1
v_gene: TRBV5-1
CDR3aa: CASSLEGPDTEAFF

abundance: few
j_gene: TRBJ2-7
v_gene: TRBV9
CDR3aa: CASSVASGGPNEQYF

abundance: many
j_gene: TRBJ2-1
v_gene: TRBV7-2
CDR3aa: CASRLEGQGALNEQFF